Below, one TCR beta chain is given with its context. One base away lies a much larger clone, so this may be a sequencing read error. One entry per CDR3 protein results from TCRdb running MiXCR on the 5' RACE reads. The table has some 150,000 distinct CDR3 sequences, 4.1% seen once. The CDR3 consists of 15 residues. CDR1 is DFQATT and CDR2 is SNEGSKA in the germline V gene (reference sequence). Whole blood, unfractionated, served as the material for total RNA extraction. The data are from a study of human T cells and chemical hapten exposure. The TCR comes from a female donor in good health. The chain recombines TRBV20-1 with TRBJ2-1, with TRBD1 matching over 10 bases. For the CDR3, the DNA is TGCAATGCTAGAGCGACAGGGGGCAGCGGGAATGAGCAGTTCTTC. It is translated as CNARATGGSGNEQFF.